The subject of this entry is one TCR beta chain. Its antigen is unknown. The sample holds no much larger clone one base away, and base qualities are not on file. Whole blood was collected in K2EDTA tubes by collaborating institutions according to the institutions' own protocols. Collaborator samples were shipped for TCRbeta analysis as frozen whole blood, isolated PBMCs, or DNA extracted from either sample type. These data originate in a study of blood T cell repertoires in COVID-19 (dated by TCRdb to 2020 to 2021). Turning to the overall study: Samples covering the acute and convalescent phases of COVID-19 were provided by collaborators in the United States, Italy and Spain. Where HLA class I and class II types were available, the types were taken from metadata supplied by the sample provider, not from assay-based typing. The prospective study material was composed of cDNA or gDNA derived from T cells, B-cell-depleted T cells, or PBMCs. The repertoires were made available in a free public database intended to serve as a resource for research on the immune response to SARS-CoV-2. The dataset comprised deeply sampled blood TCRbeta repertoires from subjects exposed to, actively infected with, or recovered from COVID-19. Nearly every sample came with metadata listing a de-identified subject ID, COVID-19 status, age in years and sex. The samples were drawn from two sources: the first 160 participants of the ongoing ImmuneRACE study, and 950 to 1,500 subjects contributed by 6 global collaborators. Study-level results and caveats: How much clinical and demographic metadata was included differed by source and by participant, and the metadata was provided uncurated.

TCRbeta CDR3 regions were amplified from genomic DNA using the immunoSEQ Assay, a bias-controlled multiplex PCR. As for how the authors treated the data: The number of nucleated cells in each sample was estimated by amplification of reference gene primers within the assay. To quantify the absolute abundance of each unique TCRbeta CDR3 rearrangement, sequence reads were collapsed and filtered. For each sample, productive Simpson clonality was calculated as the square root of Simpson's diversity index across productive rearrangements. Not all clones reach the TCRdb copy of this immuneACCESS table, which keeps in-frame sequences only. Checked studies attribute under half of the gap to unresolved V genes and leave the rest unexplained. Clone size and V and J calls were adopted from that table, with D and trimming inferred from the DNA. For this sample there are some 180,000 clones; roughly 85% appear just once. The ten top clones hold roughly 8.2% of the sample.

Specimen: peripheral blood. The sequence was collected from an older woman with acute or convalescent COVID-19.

The CDR3 protein: CASRQGGQGTYNEQFF. The sequence in DNA is TGTGCCAGCAGGCAGGGGGGACAGGGGACTTACAATGAGCAGTTCTTC. The chain is made from TRBV27 and TRBJ2-1, with 10 bases matching TRBD1. Trimmed from V: 6 bases; trimmed from J: 4 bases; junction bases lacking a gene match: 9. The CDR1 and CDR2 encoded by the germline V gene (reference sequence) are MNHEY and SMNVEV. Taken from cysteine to phenylalanine, the CDR3 has 16 residues. The sequence is cut down to CDR3 DNA, 48 bases in frame from base 1.